The entry below gives a single TCR beta chain sequence along with its context. Its antigen is undetermined. Method: immunoSEQ multiplex PCR; TCRdb's copy keeps in-frame clones and lacks some. The data hold 140,000 or so clones, with about 89% observed a single time. This sample is part of a study of T cell responses to AZD1222 COVID-19 vaccine. Overall study results and limits: Baseline testing showed seropositivity in only six AZD1222 recipients. Elevations in Spike-specific TCR breadth and depth followed administration of two AZD1222 doses. A reported finding is that nearly half of spike-specific TCRs target unmutated variant regions. Clonal diversity was possibly underestimated; the donors were predominantly white British and more often female.

This CDR3 has 13 amino acids. The V end was cut by 5 bases, the J end by 0 bases, with 5 bases between. Germline lookup yields CDR1 LGHDT and CDR2 YNNKEL (reference sequence). The chain links TRBV3-1 (or the pseudogene TRBV3-2) to TRBJ2-1; no firm D call. This clonotype was obtained from an adult in good health. The input for sequencing was peripheral blood, taken on day 0 of AZD1222 vaccination. The DNA for the CDR3 is TGTGCCAGCAGCGCCTCCTCCTACAATGAGCAGTTCTTC. It is translated as CASSASSYNEQFF.